A selection of T cell receptor beta chains follows, all from one sample in a study of shared clonotypes between healthy human individuals. Method: immunoSEQ multiplex PCR; TCRdb's copy keeps in-frame clones and lacks some. The profile covers 650,000 to 750,000 clones, with roughly 78% appearing a single time and approximately 1.8% taken by the ten largest. Specimen: memory CD4+ T cells sorted from blood. The receptors shown here come from a woman between 25 and 40 years old in good health. The CDR3 runs from the conserved cysteine through the conserved F or W. The order of the fields is D gene, CDR3 length, V gene, J gene, clone size, CDR3 protein, CDR3 DNA. The D gene is left open where the match is weak. The size entry is marked missing in some rows and otherwise reads once, few, many or a size class.

d_gene: TRBD1
len: 14
v_gene: TRBV25-1
j_gene: TRBJ2-7
abundance: few
CDR3aa: CASSGVGQGVEQYF
CDR3nt: TGTGCCAGCAGCGGGGTTGGACAGGGTGTCGAGCAGTACTTC

d_gene: TRBD1
len: 14
v_gene: TRBV29-1
j_gene: TRBJ1-2
abundance: few
CDR3aa: CSVTTATGLYGYTF
CDR3nt: TGCAGCGTTACAACGGCGACAGGGCTATATGGCTACACCTTC

d_gene: .
len: 14
v_gene: TRBV19
j_gene: TRBJ2-7
abundance: .
CDR3aa: CASSNRDISYEQYF
CDR3nt: TGTGCCAGTAGTAACCGGGACATCTCCTACGAGCAGTACTTC

d_gene: TRBD2
len: 17
v_gene: TRBV7-9
j_gene: TRBJ2-7
abundance: .
CDR3aa: CASSLGSGRAGSYEQYF
CDR3nt: TGTGCCAGCAGCTTAGGCAGCGGGAGGGCCGGGTCCTACGAGCAGTACTTC

d_gene: .
len: 15
v_gene: TRBV30
j_gene: TRBJ1-4
abundance: .
CDR3aa: CAVAFQGHSGEKLFF
CDR3nt: TGTGCCGTGGCATTTCAGGGTCACAGTGGTGAAAAACTGTTTTTT

d_gene: TRBD2
len: 15
v_gene: TRBV2
j_gene: TRBJ2-5
abundance: .
CDR3aa: CASSERVAGVETQYF
CDR3nt: TGTGCCAGCAGTGAAAGGGTCGCGGGAGTAGAGACCCAGTACTTC

d_gene: TRBD2
len: 17
v_gene: TRBV28
j_gene: TRBJ2-3
abundance: .
CDR3aa: CASSLSGLAGVSDTQYF
CDR3nt: TGTGCCAGCAGTTTAAGTGGCCTAGCGGGAGTTTCAGATACGCAGTATTTT

d_gene: .
len: 14
v_gene: TRBV29-1
j_gene: TRBJ1-2
abundance: .
CDR3aa: CSVLMGGVGYGYTF
CDR3nt: TGCAGCGTTCTTATGGGGGGGGTAGGCTATGGCTACACCTTC

d_gene: .
len: 15
v_gene: TRBV28
j_gene: TRBJ1-1
abundance: .
CDR3aa: CASREPLSGNTEAFF
CDR3nt: TGTGCCAGCAGGGAACCCCTATCCGGTAACACTGAAGCTTTCTTT

d_gene: TRBD2
len: 16
v_gene: TRBV5-1
j_gene: TRBJ2-1
abundance: .
CDR3aa: CASSPLGLAGVNEQFF
CDR3nt: TGCGCCAGCAGCCCTCTGGGACTAGCGGGAGTAAATGAGCAGTTCTTC

d_gene: TRBD1
len: 13
v_gene: TRBV2
j_gene: TRBJ1-1
abundance: .
CDR3aa: CASNPGTGFGAFF
CDR3nt: TGTGCCAGCAACCCCGGGACAGGGTTCGGGGCTTTCTTT

d_gene: TRBD1
len: 12
v_gene: TRBV29-1
j_gene: TRBJ2-7
abundance: .
CDR3aa: CSNDREKNEQYF
CDR3nt: TGCAGCAACGACAGGGAGAAGAACGAGCAGTACTTC

d_gene: TRBD2
len: 16
v_gene: TRBV15
j_gene: TRBJ2-7
abundance: .
CDR3aa: CATSRPRGLAGAEQYF
CDR3nt: TGTGCCACCAGCAGACCACGAGGACTAGCGGGAGCCGAGCAGTACTTC

d_gene: .
len: 13
v_gene: TRBV29-1
j_gene: TRBJ2-1
abundance: few
CDR3aa: CSVQGGYYNEQFF
CDR3nt: TGCAGCGTTCAGGGCGGCTACTACAATGAGCAGTTCTTC

d_gene: TRBD1
len: 15
v_gene: TRBV28
j_gene: TRBJ2-3
abundance: once
CDR3aa: CASRPDRGSTDTQYF
CDR3nt: TGTGCCAGCAGACCCGACAGGGGGAGCACAGATACGCAGTATTTT

d_gene: .
len: 16
v_gene: TRBV5-4
j_gene: TRBJ2-7
abundance: .
CDR3aa: CASSLEGNVLSYEQYF
CDR3nt: TGTGCCAGCAGCTTGGAAGGTAACGTCCTCTCCTACGAGCAGTACTTC

d_gene: .
len: 14
v_gene: TRBV7-2
j_gene: TRBJ2-1
abundance: .
CDR3aa: CASSLPGRYNEQFF
CDR3nt: TGTGCCAGCAGCTTACCGGGCCGTTACAATGAGCAGTTCTTC

d_gene: .
len: 13
v_gene: TRBV2
j_gene: TRBJ1-1
abundance: .
CDR3aa: CASIQQDRLRAFF
CDR3nt: TGTGCCAGCATACAACAGGACAGACTGAGAGCTTTCTTT

d_gene: TRBD1
len: 16
v_gene: TRBV7-9
j_gene: TRBJ1-4
abundance: .
CDR3aa: CASSQSPGTANEKLFF
CDR3nt: TGTGCCAGCAGCCAGAGCCCCGGGACAGCTAATGAAAAACTGTTTTTT

d_gene: TRBD2
len: 13
v_gene: TRBV5-1
j_gene: TRBJ2-5
abundance: .
CDR3aa: CASSLVAGETQYF
CDR3nt: TGCGCCAGCAGCTTGGTAGCGGGAGAGACCCAGTACTTC

d_gene: .
len: 14
v_gene: TRBV10-2
j_gene: TRBJ1-2
abundance: .
CDR3aa: CASSLGTRTYGYTF
CDR3nt: TGCGCCAGCAGCCTCGGGACAAGAACCTATGGCTACACCTTC

d_gene: .
len: 14
v_gene: TRBV5-1
j_gene: TRBJ2-2
abundance: .
CDR3aa: CASSLDPNTGELFF
CDR3nt: TGCGCCAGCAGCTTGGACCCCAACACCGGGGAGCTGTTTTTT

d_gene: .
len: 16
v_gene: TRBV28
j_gene: TRBJ2-7
abundance: .
CDR3aa: CASSLIGLPGLYEQYF
CDR3nt: TGTGCCAGCAGTTTAATCGGACTCCCAGGACTCTACGAGCAGTACTTC

d_gene: .
len: 15
v_gene: TRBV28
j_gene: TRBJ2-7
abundance: .
CDR3aa: CASSSGSGSSHEQYF
CDR3nt: TGTGCCAGCAGTTCTGGGTCAGGATCCTCCCACGAGCAGTACTTC

d_gene: .
len: 17
v_gene: TRBV11-2
j_gene: TRBJ2-1
abundance: .
CDR3aa: CASRNRQTQSSYNEQFF
CDR3nt: TGTGCCAGCAGAAACAGACAGACCCAGAGCTCCTACAATGAGCAGTTCTTC

d_gene: .
len: 13
v_gene: TRBV29-1
j_gene: TRBJ2-1
abundance: .
CDR3aa: CSVETGNYNEQFF
CDR3nt: TGCAGCGTTGAAACAGGAAATTACAATGAGCAGTTCTTC

d_gene: TRBD2
len: 15
v_gene: TRBV5-1
j_gene: TRBJ2-7
abundance: .
CDR3aa: CASSPLAGGSYEQYF
CDR3nt: TGCGCCAGCAGCCCCTTAGCGGGAGGATCCTACGAGCAGTACTTC

d_gene: .
len: 14
v_gene: TRBV7-9
j_gene: TRBJ1-2
abundance: .
CDR3aa: CASSLLTVRPGYTF
CDR3nt: TGTGCCAGCAGCTTACTGACAGTTCGGCCTGGCTACACCTTC

d_gene: .
len: 13
v_gene: TRBV18
j_gene: TRBJ2-5
abundance: .
CDR3aa: CASSASGQETQYF
CDR3nt: TGTGCCAGCTCAGCGAGCGGCCAAGAGACCCAGTACTTC

d_gene: TRBD1
len: 14
v_gene: TRBV29-1
j_gene: TRBJ2-7
abundance: once
CDR3aa: CSVSTGGDGYEQYF
CDR3nt: TGCAGCGTCTCAACAGGGGGCGATGGCTACGAGCAGTACTTC

d_gene: TRBD1
len: 14
v_gene: TRBV19
j_gene: TRBJ1-1
abundance: .
CDR3aa: CASSRGQGMTEAFF
CDR3nt: TGTGCCAGTAGTAGGGGACAGGGGATGACTGAAGCTTTCTTT

d_gene: TRBD1
len: 17
v_gene: TRBV2
j_gene: TRBJ1-4
abundance: few
CDR3aa: CASSPRTGFATNEKLFF
CDR3nt: TGTGCCAGCAGTCCCCGGACAGGGTTTGCAACTAATGAAAAACTGTTTTTT

d_gene: TRBD2
len: 19
v_gene: TRBV19
j_gene: TRBJ2-3
abundance: .
CDR3aa: CASSIDPPRTSGGERTQYF
CDR3nt: TGTGCCAGTAGTATAGATCCCCCCCGGACTAGCGGGGGGGAGCGGACGCAGTATTTT

d_gene: .
len: 15
v_gene: TRBV6-5
j_gene: TRBJ1-4
abundance: .
CDR3aa: CASSRDLATNEKLFF
CDR3nt: TGTGCCAGCAGTCGGGACCTCGCAACTAATGAAAAACTGTTTTTT

d_gene: TRBD1
len: 13
v_gene: TRBV29-1
j_gene: TRBJ2-5
abundance: .
CDR3aa: CSAMQGAWETQYF
CDR3nt: TGCAGCGCGATGCAGGGGGCCTGGGAGACCCAGTACTTC

d_gene: TRBD2
len: 14
v_gene: TRBV19
j_gene: TRBJ2-7
abundance: .
CDR3aa: CASSIVGRAYEQYF
CDR3nt: TGTGCCAGTAGTATCGTCGGGAGGGCCTACGAGCAGTACTTC

d_gene: .
len: 15
v_gene: TRBV27
j_gene: TRBJ1-1
abundance: .
CDR3aa: CASRLYRTGNTEAFF
CDR3nt: TGTGCCAGCAGACTATATCGAACTGGGAACACTGAAGCTTTCTTT

d_gene: TRBD1
len: 14
v_gene: TRBV7-2
j_gene: TRBJ2-7
abundance: .
CDR3aa: CASSLGTGGPEQYF
CDR3nt: TGTGCCAGCAGCTTAGGGACAGGGGGCCCAGAGCAGTACTTC

d_gene: .
len: 14
v_gene: TRBV13
j_gene: TRBJ1-5
abundance: .
CDR3aa: CASSLGGGDQPQHF
CDR3nt: TGTGCCAGCAGCTTAGGAGGGGGGGATCAGCCCCAGCATTTT

d_gene: .
len: 12
v_gene: TRBV5-4
j_gene: TRBJ1-2
abundance: .
CDR3aa: CASSPTNYGYTF
CDR3nt: TGTGCCAGCAGCCCGACGAACTATGGCTACACCTTC

d_gene: .
len: 15
v_gene: TRBV19
j_gene: TRBJ2-1
abundance: .
CDR3aa: CASTPDRNPYNEQFF
CDR3nt: TGTGCCAGTACTCCCGACCGGAATCCCTACAATGAGCAGTTCTTC

d_gene: .
len: 15
v_gene: TRBV27
j_gene: TRBJ1-3
abundance: .
CDR3aa: CASSLQGSSGNTIYF
CDR3nt: TGTGCCAGCAGTTTACAGGGGAGCTCTGGAAACACCATATATTTT

d_gene: .
len: 14
v_gene: TRBV2
j_gene: TRBJ1-5
abundance: once
CDR3aa: CASTGTGGDQPQHF
CDR3nt: TGTGCCAGCACGGGTACGGGGGGGGATCAGCCCCAGCATTTT

d_gene: .
len: 14
v_gene: TRBV9
j_gene: TRBJ2-2
abundance: many
CDR3aa: CASSVAYNTGELFF
CDR3nt: TGTGCCAGCAGCGTAGCCTATAACACCGGGGAGCTGTTTTTT

d_gene: .
len: 12
v_gene: TRBV6-6
j_gene: TRBJ2-1
abundance: .
CDR3aa: CASSPDSNEQFF
CDR3nt: TGTGCCAGCAGTCCCGACAGCAATGAGCAGTTCTTC

d_gene: .
len: 12
v_gene: TRBV11-2
j_gene: TRBJ1-2
abundance: .
CDR3aa: CASSPLMVRYTF
CDR3nt: TGTGCCAGCAGCCCCCTGATGGTCCGCTACACCTTC

d_gene: TRBD2
len: 11
v_gene: TRBV10-3
j_gene: TRBJ2-7
abundance: .
CDR3aa: CATTSGYEQYF
CDR3nt: TGTGCCACCACTAGCGGATACGAGCAGTACTTC

d_gene: .
len: 15
v_gene: TRBV5-4
j_gene: TRBJ1-6
abundance: .
CDR3aa: CASSLGRGVNSPLHF
CDR3nt: TGTGCCAGCAGCTTGGGGAGGGGCGTCAATTCACCCCTCCACTTT

d_gene: TRBD2
len: 17
v_gene: TRBV7-2
j_gene: TRBJ2-1
abundance: many
CDR3aa: CASSPAQLAGGLNEQFF
CDR3nt: TGTGCCAGCAGCCCCGCCCAACTAGCGGGAGGACTCAATGAGCAGTTCTTC

d_gene: .
len: 16
v_gene: TRBV25-1
j_gene: TRBJ2-5
abundance: many
CDR3aa: CASSESGGEPQETQYF
CDR3nt: TGTGCCAGCAGTGAATCTGGGGGAGAGCCGCAAGAGACCCAGTACTTC

d_gene: TRBD2
len: 14
v_gene: TRBV19
j_gene: TRBJ2-7
abundance: .
CDR3aa: CASSTLAGRYEQYF
CDR3nt: TGTGCCAGTAGCACACTAGCGGGAAGATACGAGCAGTACTTC

d_gene: .
len: 12
v_gene: TRBV7-9
j_gene: TRBJ2-7
abundance: .
CDR3aa: CASSSGMYEQYF
CDR3nt: TGTGCCAGCAGCTCCGGTATGTACGAGCAGTACTTC